What follows is one TCR beta chain and its context. In the original processing: Counts of nucleated cells, estimated from reference gene primer amplification, were obtained. Profiling relied on immunoSEQ multiplex PCR, and the TCRdb table lists in-frame clones only, not all of them. That table furnishes V, J and clone size, whereas the DNA furnished D and trimming. This table has about 200,000 clones, 84% appearing once. Trimming stripped 4 bases from V and 1 base from J, with 6 bases between. Germline V gene data show CDR1 as SQVTM and CDR2 as ANQGSEA. This CDR3 is 12 amino acids long. The record originates from a study of blood T cell repertoires in COVID-19.

This receptor was identified in a woman in her seventies with active or convalescent COVID-19. The sequencing sample was made of peripheral blood. The J gene is TRBJ2-3, the V gene TRBV29-1; D unclear. The CDR3 sequence is CSVVTGTDTQYF. The CDR3 DNA is TGCAGCGTTGTTACTGGCACAGATACGCAGTATTTT.